This T cell receptor beta chain was retrieved from a study of blood T cell repertoires in COVID-19. The overall study: COVID-19 samples, acute and convalescent, were from the United States, Italy and Spain. Sample material is recorded as cDNA or gDNA derived from T cells, B-cell-depleted T cells, or PBMCs.

V lost 4 bases and J lost 4, with 20 bases in between. This CDR3 is built from 18 residues. Germline V gives CDR1 MDHEN, CDR2 SYDVKM. Source study methods: How many nucleated cells were present was estimated from reference gene primer amplification. Data came from immunoSEQ multiplex PCR; TCRdb stores just in-frame clones and leaves some out. Clone size and V and J calls were adopted from that table, with D and trimming inferred from the DNA. Here the sample spans about 110,000 clones, over 70% being singletons. This TCR came from a human donor in a cohort sampled during active or convalescent COVID-19. The material sequenced was peripheral blood. This chain links TRBV28 with TRBJ2-6, with a possible D match to TRBD2 (5 bases). CDR3 nucleotides: TGTGCCAGCAGTTCTTGGTGGGCGAGGGTCGACGGGGCCAACGTCCTGACTTTC. Amino acid sequence: CASSSWWARVDGANVLTF.